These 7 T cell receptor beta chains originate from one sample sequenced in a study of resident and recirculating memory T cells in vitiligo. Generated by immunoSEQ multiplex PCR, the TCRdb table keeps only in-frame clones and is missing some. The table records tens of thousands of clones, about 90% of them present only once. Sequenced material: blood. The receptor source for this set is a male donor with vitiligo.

CDR3 sequence (DNA): TGCAGTGTTCGGGCTGGAAACACCATATATTTT. Its translation: CSVRAGNTIYF. This chain links TRBV20-1 with TRBJ1-3, with unresolved D. Germline CDR1 and CDR2: DFQATT and SNEGSKA (reference sequence). The CDR3 is made up of 11 amino acids. The germline V and J ends were trimmed by 7 bases and 2 bases, with 6 bases remaining between them.

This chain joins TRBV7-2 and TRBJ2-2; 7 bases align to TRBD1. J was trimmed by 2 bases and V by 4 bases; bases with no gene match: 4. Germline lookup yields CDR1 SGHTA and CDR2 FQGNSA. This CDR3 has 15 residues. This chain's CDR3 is CASSYGTANTGELFF. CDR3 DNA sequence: TGTGCCAGCAGCTACGGGACAGCCAACACCGGGGAGCTGTTTTTT.

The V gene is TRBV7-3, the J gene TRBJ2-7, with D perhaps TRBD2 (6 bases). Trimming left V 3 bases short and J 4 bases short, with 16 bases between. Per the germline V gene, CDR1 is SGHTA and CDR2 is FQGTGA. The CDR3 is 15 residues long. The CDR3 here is CASSLRRSGPYEQYF. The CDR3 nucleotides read TGTGCCAGCAGCTTGCGACGTAGCGGACCTTACGAGCAGTACTTC.

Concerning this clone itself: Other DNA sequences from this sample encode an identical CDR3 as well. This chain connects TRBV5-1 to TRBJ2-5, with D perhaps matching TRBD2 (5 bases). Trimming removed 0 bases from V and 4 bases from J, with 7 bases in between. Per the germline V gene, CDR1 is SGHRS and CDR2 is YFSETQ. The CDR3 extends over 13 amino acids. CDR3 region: CASSLARGETQYF. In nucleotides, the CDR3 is TGCGCCAGCAGCTTGGCCCGGGGAGAGACCCAGTACTTC.

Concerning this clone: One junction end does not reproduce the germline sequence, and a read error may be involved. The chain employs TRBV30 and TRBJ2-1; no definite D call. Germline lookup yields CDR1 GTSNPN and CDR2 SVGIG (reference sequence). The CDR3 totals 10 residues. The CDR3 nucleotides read TGTGCCGTCTCCTCCAATGAGCAGTTCTTC. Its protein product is CAVSSNEQFF.

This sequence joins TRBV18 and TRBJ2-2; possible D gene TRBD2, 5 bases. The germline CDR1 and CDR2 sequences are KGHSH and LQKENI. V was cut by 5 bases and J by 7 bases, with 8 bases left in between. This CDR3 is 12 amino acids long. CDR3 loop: CASSIRGGELFF. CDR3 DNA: TGTGCCAGCTCAATCCGGGGCGGGGAGCTGTTTTTT. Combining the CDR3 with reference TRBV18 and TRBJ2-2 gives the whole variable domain NAGVMQNPRHLVRRRGQEARLRCSPMKGHSHVYWYRQLPEEGLKFMVYLQKENIIDESGMPKERFSAEFPKEGPSILRIQQVVRGDSAAYFCASSIRGGELFFGEGSRLTVL.

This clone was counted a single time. CDR3 sequence (DNA): TGTGCCAGCAGCTCGGGGCGGACTAGCGGGAGTTTCTACGAGCAGTACTTC. Amino acid sequence: CASSSGRTSGSFYEQYF. The chain is built from TRBV7-2 and TRBJ2-7; 13 bases agree with TRBD2. The CDR3 extends over 17 amino acids. CDR1 and CDR2 from the germline V gene are SGHTA and FQGNSA. V lost 4 bases to trimming and J lost 3 bases; unmatched junction nucleotides: 9.